This T cell receptor beta chain was captured by sequencing in a study of T cells in Graves' hyperthyroidism and ophthalmopathy. Study observations and caveats: Stable hyperthyroidism was separated from ophthalmopathy by a model based on 13 V-J features.

There are many counts of this clonotype. What it binds is not known. The CDR3 spans 17 residues. Per the germline V gene, CDR1 is MNHEY and CDR2 is SVGEGT. V lost 4 bases and J 0 bases, leaving 18 bases between the germline ends. RNA transcripts were the template for amplifying TCR beta CDR3 regions. The primer set for the first-round RT-PCR of the TCR CDR3 was HTBI. TCRdb reprocessed the multiplex PCR reads with MiXCR, giving one entry per CDR3 protein. The sample holds approximately 600,000 distinct CDR3 sequences, about 16% seen once. V gene TRBV6-2 or TRBV6-3 combines with J gene TRBJ1-1; possible D gene TRBD1, 6 bases. Sequencing was performed on blood. This receptor was identified in a woman aged 25 to 39 with Graves' hyperthyroidism. The CDR3 DNA follows: TGTGCCAGCAGTTCCGCCGGAACGACAGGAATGAACACTGAAGCTTTCTTT. Translation gives CASSSAGTTGMNTEAFF.